One and the same sample provided the 5 T cell receptor beta chains below, sequenced in a study of CD8 T cells in ankylosing spondylitis. Using its own MiXCR run on the 5' RACE reads, TCRdb lists one record per CDR3 protein. The table lists about 250,000 distinct CDR3 sequences, 30% to 40% of them singletons, with 4% to 5.5% in the top ten. Input material: blood, either unsorted or a sorted T cell fraction (not recorded which). These receptors were taken from a male donor with ankylosing spondylitis or in good health (not recorded which).

This clonotype was observed once. V and J are TRBV6-4 and TRBJ1-5, with TRBD1 matching over 7 bases. The trim removed 8 bases at V and 1 base at J, leaving 8 bases unmatched. Germline lookup yields CDR1 MRHNA and CDR2 SNTAGT. CDR3 size: 15 residues. CDR3 nucleotides: TGTGCCAGCCGACCAAGACAGGGAAGCAATCAGCCCCAGCATTTT. It yields the protein CASRPRQGSNQPQHF.

This clonotype was found a few times. V and J are TRBV20-1 and TRBJ1-1, with D uncertain. V was trimmed by 6 bases and J by 1 base, leaving 15 bases between them. The V gene's germline CDR1 is DFQATT and CDR2 SNEGSKA (reference sequence). This CDR3 comprises 14 residues. The CDR3 DNA reads as TGCAGTGCCCCTCCCGACCCGGGGAACACTGAAGCTTTCTTT. Its translation: CSAPPDPGNTEAFF.

The rearrangement uses TRBV3-1 and TRBJ2-3; 8 bases fit TRBD2. CDR1 and CDR2 (germline): LGHDT, YNNKEL (reference sequence). The V segment lost 2 bases and the J segment 4 bases; nucleotides outside the gene matches: 11. This CDR3 has 17 amino acids. CDR3 in amino acids: CASSQIPGLGFADTQYF. In DNA, the CDR3 is TGTGCCAGCAGCCAAATCCCGGGACTAGGGTTCGCAGATACGCAGTATTTT.

This chain joins TRBV5-6 and TRBJ1-2, with TRBD1 identical over 9 bases. Germline-derived CDR1 and CDR2 are SGHDT and YYEEEE. V lost 0 bases, J lost 3 bases, and 6 bases stayed unmatched. The CDR3 loop spans 16 amino acids. CDR3 protein: CASSLVRDRVDYGYTF. The CDR3 bases are TGTGCCAGCAGCTTGGTACGGGACAGGGTAGACTATGGCTACACCTTC.

The V call is TRBV30, the J call TRBJ2-7, with a weak D call TRBD1 (5 bases). CDR3 length equals 13 residues. Germline lookup yields CDR1 GTSNPN and CDR2 SVGIG (reference sequence). V lost 0 bases, J lost 6 bases, and 12 bases lay in between. CDR3 amino acids: CAWSVQATSEQYF. CDR3 sequence (DNA): TGTGCCTGGAGTGTACAGGCTACTTCCGAGCAGTACTTC.